The 10 T cell receptor beta chains presented below share a single source sample, sequenced in a study of blood T cell repertoires in COVID-19. Profiling relied on immunoSEQ multiplex PCR, and the TCRdb table lists in-frame clones only, not all of them. The data show 50,000 to 55,000 clones, 85% to 90% seen once. The sequenced sample was peripheral blood. The receptors were sampled from a man in his sixties with active COVID-19.

The chain carries TRBV5-4 and TRBJ2-3; D perhaps matches TRBD2 (6 bases). The CDR3 totals 16 residues. Germline CDR1 is SGHNT and CDR2 is YYREEE (reference sequence). Trimming removed 1 base at V and 0 bases at J, with 12 bases between. The CDR3 bases are TGTGCCAGCAGCTTGTCGGCTAGCGAGAGCACAGATACGCAGTATTTT. It is translated as CASSLSASESTDTQYF. The full variable domain, its missing parts supplied by reference TRBV5-4 and TRBJ2-3, is ETGVTQSPTHLIKTRGQQVTLRCSSQSGHNTVSWYQQALGQGPQFIFQYYREEENGRGNFPPRFSGLQFPNYSSELNVNALELDDSALYLCASSLSASESTDTQYFGPGTRLTVL.

The rearrangement joins TRBV27 to TRBJ2-3; 7 nucleotides agree with TRBD2. The CDR3 loop spans 17 amino acids. Germline CDR1 is MNHEY and CDR2 is SMNVEV (reference sequence). The V gene end was trimmed by 2 bases and the J gene end by 5 bases; junction bases not matched to a gene: 13. CDR3 bases: TGTGCCAGCAGTTTACGCCATCCCGGGTCGGGGGGAGATACGCAGTATTTT. Residues: CASSLRHPGSGGDTQYF.

The V and J genes are TRBV5-4 and TRBJ2-1; TRBD2 aligns across 7 bases. The CDR3 length is 16 residues. After removal of 2 bases from V and 7 bases from J, the junction contained 12 bases not matched to a gene. Germline CDR1 and CDR2: SGHNT and YYREEE (reference sequence). Here the CDR3 reads CASSLAGGSVPNEQFF. Here the CDR3 DNA reads TGTGCCAGCAGCTTAGCAGGCGGGAGTGTACCGAATGAGCAGTTCTTC.

The V gene is TRBV19, the J gene TRBJ1-2, with a tentative D call TRBD1 (6 bases). From germline, CDR1 is LNHDA and CDR2 SQIVND (reference sequence). Trimming pared 3 bases from V and 0 bases from J, leaving 8 bases between. The CDR3 covers 14 residues. The CDR3 DNA sequence: TGTGCCAGTAGTATGGACAGAGCTAACTATGGCTACACCTTC. Translation: CASSMDRANYGYTF.

The rearrangement uses TRBV6-5 and TRBJ1-2, with TRBD1 matching 12 bases. The CDR3 runs 15 residues. From germline, CDR1 is MNHEY and CDR2 SVGAGI. Germline trimming cut 6 bases from V and 5 bases from J; bases unmatched to any gene: 7. The CDR3 DNA reads as TGTGCCAGCAGGACGGGACAGGGGGCGGGTTATGGCTACACCTTC. It translates to CASRTGQGAGYGYTF.

This rearrangement joins TRBV6-1 to TRBJ2-1; 11 nucleotides match TRBD2. Trimming cost V 4 bases and J 9 bases; bases outside gene matches: 11. Germline values: CDR1 MNHNS, CDR2 SASEGT. This CDR3 is built from 16 residues. The CDR3 bases are TGTGCCAGCAGTGGTAGCGGGAGGGCCTTGAACATTGAGCAGTTCTTC. It codes for CASSGSGRALNIEQFF.

This clone appeared a few times. The J gene is TRBJ2-7, the V gene TRBV18; D ambiguous. V was cut by 4 bases and J by 0 bases, with 13 bases left in between. CDR1 is KGHSH, CDR2 LQKENI, per germline. This CDR3 is 15 amino acids long. DNA for the CDR3: TGTGCCAGCTCACTAGACTGGGTTAGCTCCTACGAGCAGTACTTC. Its translation: CASSLDWVSSYEQYF.

The genes are TRBV5-5 and TRBJ1-1; D might be TRBD1 (5 bases). The V end lost 1 base, the J end lost 2 bases, and 12 bases lay between the germline ends. The CDR3 runs 15 residues. CDR1 is SGHKS and CDR2 is YYEKEE in the germline V gene (reference sequence). The CDR3 sequence is CASSLFTGLNTEAFF. The CDR3 DNA follows: TGTGCCAGCAGCTTGTTTACAGGATTAAACACTGAAGCTTTCTTT.

This rearrangement joins TRBV27 to TRBJ1-2; the D gene is possibly TRBD1 (6 bases). The V end was cut by 6 bases, the J end by 2 bases, with 13 bases between. The CDR3 runs to 14 residues. Germline-derived CDR1 and CDR2 are MNHEY and SMNVEV (reference sequence). DNA of the CDR3: TGTGCCAGCAGCCCGGGGGGGGGCAACTATGGCTACACCTTC. Its translation is CASSPGGGNYGYTF.

The gene calls are TRBV4-2 and TRBJ2-2, with TRBD2 matching over 7 bases. The V gene's germline CDR1 is LGHNA and CDR2 YNFKEQ. J lost 1 base, V lost 5 bases, and 4 bases had no gene match. CDR3 size: 15 residues. CDR3 nucleotide sequence: TGTGCCAGCAGCGACCCTAGCGGGAACACCGGGGAGCTGTTTTTT. Translation gives CASSDPSGNTGELFF.